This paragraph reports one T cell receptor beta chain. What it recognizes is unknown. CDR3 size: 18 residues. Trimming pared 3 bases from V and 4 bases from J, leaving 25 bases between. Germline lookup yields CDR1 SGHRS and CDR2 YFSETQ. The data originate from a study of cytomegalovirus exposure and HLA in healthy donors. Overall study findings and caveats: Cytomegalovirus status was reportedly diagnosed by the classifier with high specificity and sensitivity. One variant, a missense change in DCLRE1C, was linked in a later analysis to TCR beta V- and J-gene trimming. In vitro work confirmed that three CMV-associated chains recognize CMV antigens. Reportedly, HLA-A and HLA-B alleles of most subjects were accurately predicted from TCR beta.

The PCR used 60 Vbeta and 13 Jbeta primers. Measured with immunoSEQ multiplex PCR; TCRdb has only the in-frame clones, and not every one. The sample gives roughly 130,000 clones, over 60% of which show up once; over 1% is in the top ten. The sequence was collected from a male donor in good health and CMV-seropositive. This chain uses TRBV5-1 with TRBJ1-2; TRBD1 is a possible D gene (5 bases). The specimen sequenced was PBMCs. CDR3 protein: CASSSGGFLNRLSYGYTF. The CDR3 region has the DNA TGCGCCAGCAGCTCCGGTGGGTTCTTGAACAGGCTGAGCTATGGCTACACCTTC.